The next 9 T cell receptor beta chains were all read from a single sample in a study of T-cell memory formation after mild COVID-19. TCRdb re-called the 5' RACE reads through MiXCR, storing one row per CDR3 protein. Counted here are just over 400,000 distinct CDR3 sequences, less than 25% occurring once; the ten biggest clones make up less than 15%. What was sequenced was PBMCs or a T cell subset sorted from them (not recorded which). These receptors were taken from an adult woman who had mild COVID-19 (a few samples of this study predate the infection). Cell type and time point are not known.

This clonotype was counted a few times. V gene TRBV7-9 combines with J gene TRBJ1-4; 7 bases agree with TRBD1. J was trimmed by 3 bases and V by 5 bases; bases with no gene match: 12. Germline loops: CDR1 SEHNR, CDR2 FQNEAQ (reference sequence). The CDR3 has 17 residues. The DNA of the CDR3 is TGTGCCAGCAGCCATACGACAGGGCCCAGCCCTAATGAAAAACTGTTTTTT. It is translated as CASSHTTGPSPNEKLFF.

V is TRBV10-3 and J is TRBJ1-6; 7 positions match TRBD1. Per germline, CDR1 ENHRY and CDR2 SYGVKD. The CDR3 has 16 amino acids. The V segment lost 0 bases and the J segment 5 bases; nucleotides outside the gene matches: 4. The CDR3 region is CAISESPGQNNSPLHF. CDR3 DNA: TGTGCCATCAGTGAGTCCCCGGGACAGAATAATTCACCCCTCCACTTT.

The J gene is TRBJ1-1, the V gene TRBV7-3; possibly TRBD1 for D (5 bases). Germline V gene data show CDR1 as SGHTA and CDR2 as FQGTGA. The CDR3 extends over 14 amino acids. The V end was cut by 2 bases, the J end by 5 bases, with 12 bases between. The CDR3 is CASSLQGPGTEAFF. CDR3 in DNA: TGTGCCAGCAGCTTACAGGGTCCAGGGACTGAAGCTTTCTTT.

The rearrangement joins TRBV11-2 to TRBJ2-5; D remains unclear. V lost 5 bases to trimming and J lost 5 bases, with 18 bases between them. Germline CDR1 reads SGHAT; CDR2 reads FQNNGV. This CDR3 comprises 15 residues. CDR3 nucleotide sequence: TGTGCCAGCAGCCCGTATTCTAGAGCTACGGAGACCCAGTACTTC. Translation gives CASSPYSRATETQYF.

This clonotype was picked up a small number of times. This chain uses TRBV29-1 with TRBJ2-7, with TRBD2 matching 8 bases. The CDR3 extends over 15 amino acids. The V and J ends lost 4 bases and 0 bases, in that order; junction bases with no gene match: 8. From germline, CDR1 is SQVTM and CDR2 ANQGSEA. CDR3 DNA sequence: TGCAGCGTTGGTCTGTGGGGGACTAGCTCCTACGAGCAGTACTTC. Translating it yields CSVGLWGTSSYEQYF.

In its sample, this clonotype was seen a few times. The V gene is TRBV5-4, the J gene TRBJ1-1; a weak D match, TRBD1 (6 bases). Germline V gives CDR1 SGHNT, CDR2 YYREEE (reference sequence). Trimming left V 4 bases short and J 0 bases short, with 10 bases between. The CDR3 length is 14 residues. This CDR3 reads CASSPGHVNTEAFF. CDR3 DNA: TGTGCCAGCAGCCCGGGACATGTGAACACTGAAGCTTTCTTT.

A few counts support this clonotype. V gene TRBV15 combines with J gene TRBJ2-7; tentatively, D is TRBD1 or TRBD2 (6 bases each). Germline lookup yields CDR1 LNHNV and CDR2 YYDKDF (reference sequence). This CDR3 contains 14 residues. V lost 8 bases and J lost 3, with 17 bases in between. In DNA form, the CDR3 reads TGTGCCACCCAACCCAGAGGGGGGAACTACGAGCAGTACTTC. Translating gives CATQPRGGNYEQYF.

CDR3 nucleotide sequence: TGCAGTGCTAGAGTCAGCCTCGGGGTGTCTGGGGCCAACGTCCTGACTTTC. It specifies CSARVSLGVSGANVLTF. The chain joins TRBV20-1 to TRBJ2-6; D possibly corresponds to TRBD2 (5 bases). V gave up 1 base and J gave up 1 base, with 14 bases separating them. Germline values: CDR1 DFQATT, CDR2 SNEGSKA (reference sequence). This CDR3 has 17 amino acids.

This clonotype was counted only a few times. J is TRBJ2-1 and V is TRBV29-1; D possibly corresponds to TRBD1 (5 bases). The germline V gene encodes CDR1 SQVTM and CDR2 ANQGSEA. V was cut by 3 bases and J by 5 bases, with 14 bases left in between. This CDR3 spans 14 amino acids. CDR3: CSVDTLGVNNEQFF. DNA for the CDR3: TGCAGCGTTGACACTTTAGGGGTGAACAATGAGCAGTTCTTC.